This TCR beta chain was captured by sequencing in a study of blood T cell repertoires in COVID-19. Study details: The United States, Italy and Spain provided the acute and convalescent COVID-19 samples.

Deletions cut 8 bases from V and 3 bases from J, with 19 bases between. The germline V gene encodes CDR1 SQVTM and CDR2 ANQGSEA. This CDR3 contains 14 residues. Libraries were prepared by immunoSEQ multiplex PCR; TCRdb keeps only in-frame clonotypes and omits some of them. The repertoire holds about 270,000 clones, with 81% as singletons. This TCR derives from a woman between 55 and 75 years old with active or convalescent COVID-19. The chain joins TRBV29-1 to TRBJ2-5; a possible D gene is TRBD1 (5 bases). Sequenced material: peripheral blood. This chain's CDR3 is CSPIGHPREETQYF. CDR3 sequence (DNA): TGCAGCCCTATTGGACACCCAAGAGAAGAGACCCAGTACTTC.